This T cell receptor (beta chain) is drawn from a study of T-cell reconstitution after alpha-beta-depleted transplantation in children. Broader study findings: At the one-year point after transplant, T-cell counts and TCRbeta diversity were found to come mostly from T cells that had been newly produced. Several hundred graft clones that had expanded were reportedly the source of alpha-beta T cells about two months after transplant. Surviving thymic progenitors and recipient T cells were the source of high TCRbeta diversity at day 60 in some patients.

As to this clonotype: What it binds is not known.

Unique molecular identifiers were incorporated during preparation of the TCRbeta library. MiXCR, run by TCRdb on the PCR reads, gives a single entry per CDR3 protein. The sample records fewer than 450,000 distinct CDR3 sequences, 15% to 20% being singletons. CDR1 is ENHRY, CDR2 SYGVKD, per germline. This CDR3 has 13 residues. V lost 6 bases, J lost 1 base, and 2 bases stayed unmatched. The source of this sequence is a male patient aged 2-15 years who had a stem cell transplant for acute lymphoblastic leukemia, so the T cells may come from the graft donor. The genes are TRBV10-3 and TRBJ1-1, with 7 positions matching TRBD1. This material consisted of PBMCs, mostly from graft donor cells, taken 360 days after TCRalphabeta/CD19-depleted stem cell transplant. The CDR3 DNA reads TGTGCCATCAGCCGGACAGGGAACACTGAAGCTTTCTTT. Amino acid sequence: CAISRTGNTEAFF.